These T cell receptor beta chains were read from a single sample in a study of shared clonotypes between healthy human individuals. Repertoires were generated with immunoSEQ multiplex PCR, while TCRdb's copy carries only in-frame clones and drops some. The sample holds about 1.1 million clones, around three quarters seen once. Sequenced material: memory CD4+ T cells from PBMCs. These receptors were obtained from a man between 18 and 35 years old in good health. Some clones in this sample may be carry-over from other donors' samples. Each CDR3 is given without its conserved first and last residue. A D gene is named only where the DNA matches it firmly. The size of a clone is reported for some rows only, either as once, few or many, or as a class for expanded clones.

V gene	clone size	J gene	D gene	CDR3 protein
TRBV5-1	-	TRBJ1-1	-	ASSLEQGSRTTEAF
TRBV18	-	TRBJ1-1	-	ASSVDRNTEAF
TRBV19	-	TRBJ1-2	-	ASRRPYGYT
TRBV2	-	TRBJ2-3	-	ASSDYAALSPQY
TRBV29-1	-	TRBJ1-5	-	SVYTGYSNQPQH
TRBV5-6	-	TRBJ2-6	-	ASSLEPGANVLT
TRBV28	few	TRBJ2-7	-	ASTLGPYEQY
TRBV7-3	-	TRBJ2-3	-	ASSSAHTDTQY
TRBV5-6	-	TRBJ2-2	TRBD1	ASRRTGVRTGELF
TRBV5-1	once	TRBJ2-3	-	ASSLGADLTDTQY
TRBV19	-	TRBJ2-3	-	ASSIRFSTDTQY
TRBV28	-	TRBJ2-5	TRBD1	ASRTGAAGKETQY
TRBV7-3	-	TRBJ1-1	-	ASSFRAGRNTEAF
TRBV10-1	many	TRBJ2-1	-	ASSVRDSIYNEQF
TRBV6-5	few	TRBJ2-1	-	ASSYQGRIGNEQF
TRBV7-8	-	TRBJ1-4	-	ASRPRTADYEKLF
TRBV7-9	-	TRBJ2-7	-	ASSPSGGKGY
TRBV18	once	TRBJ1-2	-	ASSPGGSGYGYT
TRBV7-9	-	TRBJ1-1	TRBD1	ASSLKWTGSDNTEAF
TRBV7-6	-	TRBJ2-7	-	ASSLEGQGPYEQY
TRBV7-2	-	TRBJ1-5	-	ASSPTGPQPQH
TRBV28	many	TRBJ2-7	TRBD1	ASSPPTGLSYEQY
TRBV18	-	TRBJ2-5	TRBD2	ASSPSLAGGPETQY
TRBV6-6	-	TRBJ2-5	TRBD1	ASRRGQKETQY
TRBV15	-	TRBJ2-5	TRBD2	ATTEGGYQETQY
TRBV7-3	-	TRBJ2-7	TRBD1	ASSLQGTPSEQY
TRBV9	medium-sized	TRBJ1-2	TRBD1	ASSVAGQGHGYT
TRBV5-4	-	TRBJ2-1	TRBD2	ASRTSGRAGRSSYNEQF
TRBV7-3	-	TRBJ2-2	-	ASSRRGTPTGELF